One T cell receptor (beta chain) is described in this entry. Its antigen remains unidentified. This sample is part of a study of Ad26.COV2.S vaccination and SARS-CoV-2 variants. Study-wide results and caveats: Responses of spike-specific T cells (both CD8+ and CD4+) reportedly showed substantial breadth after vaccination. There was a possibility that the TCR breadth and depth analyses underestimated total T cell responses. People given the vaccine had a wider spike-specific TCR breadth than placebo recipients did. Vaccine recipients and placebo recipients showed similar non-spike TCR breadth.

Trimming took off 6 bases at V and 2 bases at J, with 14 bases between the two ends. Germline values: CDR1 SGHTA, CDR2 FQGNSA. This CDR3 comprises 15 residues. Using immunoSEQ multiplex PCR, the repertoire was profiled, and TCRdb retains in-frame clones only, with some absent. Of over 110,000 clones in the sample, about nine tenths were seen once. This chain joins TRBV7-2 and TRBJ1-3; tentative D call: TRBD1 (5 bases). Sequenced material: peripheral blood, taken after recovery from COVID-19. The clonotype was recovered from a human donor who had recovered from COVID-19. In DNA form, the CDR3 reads TGTGCCAGCAGAGCGAGGGGTTTCCCTGGAAACACCATATATTTT. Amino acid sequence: CASRARGFPGNTIYF.